The next 19 T cell receptor beta chains were all read from a single sample in a study of beta chain features in type 1 diabetes. Expressed TCRB transcripts got sequenced, as all isolated RNA was reverse transcribed. The table came from immunoSEQ multiplex PCR; TCRdb's copy has only in-frame clones and leaves some out. The sample lists fewer than 150,000 clones, 6.9% seen once, with about 1.4% in the top ten. Material for sequencing was central memory CD4+ T cells from blood. The receptors originated from a woman in her 30s in good health.

This sequence joins TRBV7-3 and TRBJ2-1; no clear D gene. The CDR3 extends over 12 amino acids. Germline CDR1 reads SGHTA; CDR2 reads FQGTGA. V shed 1 base and J shed 9 bases, with 7 bases lying between them. CDR3 nucleotides: TGTGCCAGCAGCTTAAACGGAGTTGAGCAGTTCTTC. Protein sequence: CASSLNGVEQFF. Full variable domain (rest looked up from reference TRBV7-3 and TRBJ2-1): GAGVSQTPSNKVTEKGKYVELRCDPISGHTALYWYRQSLGQGPEFLIYFQGTGAADDSGLPNDRFFAVRPEGSVSTLKIQRTERGDSAVYLCASSLNGVEQFFGPGTRLTVL.

In this sample, this clone turned up many times. This chain connects TRBV10-3 to TRBJ2-1; D call uncertain. The CDR3 length is 12 residues. Germline V gene sequence: CDR1 ENHRY, CDR2 SYGVKD. V lost 6 bases and J 7 bases, leaving 10 bases between the germline ends. The CDR3 DNA reads as TGTGCCATCAGCCCGGTCGATAATGAGCAGTTCTTC. It specifies CAISPVDNEQFF.

This clone was observed a handful of times. The chain has TRBV5-1 and TRBJ2-5, with a weak D call TRBD2 (5 bases). CDR1 and CDR2 (germline): SGHRS, YFSETQ. Trimming took off 4 bases at V and 9 bases at J, with 19 bases between the two ends. The CDR3 has 14 residues. The CDR3 loop reads CASSELDGFGAQYF. CDR3 bases: TGCGCCAGCAGCGAGCTCGACGGGTTCGGGGCCCAGTACTTC.

This clone has a handful of counts. The chain is built from TRBV18 and TRBJ1-1; D ambiguous. Germline V gene sequence: CDR1 KGHSH, CDR2 LQKENI. This CDR3 comprises 14 residues. V shed 3 bases and J shed 1 base, with 9 bases lying between them. CDR3 nucleotides: TGTGCCAGCTCACCCGTCTCGGGGAACACTGAAGCTTTCTTT. Translated: CASSPVSGNTEAFF.

V and J are TRBV6-5 and TRBJ2-3; tentatively, D is TRBD2 (6 bases). V lost 2 bases and J lost 6, with 12 bases in between. Germline V gives CDR1 MNHEY, CDR2 SVGAGI. The CDR3 loop spans 14 amino acids. CDR3 region: CASSYGGRGDTQYF. DNA for the CDR3: TGTGCCAGCAGTTACGGGGGGAGAGGGGATACGCAGTATTTT.

Only a few counts were recorded for this clone. This rearrangement joins TRBV5-4 to TRBJ2-5, with D perhaps matching TRBD2 (6 bases). Germline CDR1 SGHNT, CDR2 YYREEE (reference sequence). The CDR3 loop spans 14 amino acids. V was shortened by 4 bases and J by 2 bases, with 12 bases between the two germline ends. CDR3 sequence (DNA): TGTGCCAGCAGCACGGGACTTTTTCAAGAGACCCAGTACTTC. The encoded protein is CASSTGLFQETQYF.

The chain recombines TRBV7-6 with TRBJ2-6; a possible D gene is TRBD1 (6 bases). Deletions cut 5 bases from V and 2 bases from J, with 10 bases between. CDR1 and CDR2 from the germline V gene are SGHVS and FNYEAQ. The CDR3 loop spans 15 amino acids. The CDR3 DNA follows: TGTGCCAGCAGCCTCGCAGGGGCTGGGGCCAACGTCCTGACTTTC. Amino acid sequence: CASSLAGAGANVLTF.

This clone was seen only a few times. The chain uses TRBV5-1 and TRBJ1-1; D uncertain. V shed 0 bases and J shed 3 bases, with 9 bases lying between them. The CDR3 contains 14 residues. Germline V lookup: CDR1 SGHRS, CDR2 YFSETQ. The CDR3 DNA sequence: TGCGCCAGCAGCTTGGCCAACGGTTACACTGAAGCTTTCTTT. Amino acids: CASSLANGYTEAFF. The full variable domain, rest sourced from reference TRBV5-1 and TRBJ1-1, is KAGVTQTPRYLIKTRGQQVTLSCSPISGHRSVSWYQQTPGQGLQFLFEYFSETQRNKGNFPGRFSGRQFSNSRSEMNVSTLELGDSALYLCASSLANGYTEAFFGQGTRLTVV.

V and J are TRBV7-2 and TRBJ2-6; tentatively, D is TRBD2 (5 bases). V lost 7 bases and J 0 bases, leaving 7 bases between the germline ends. The CDR3 loop spans 14 amino acids. Germline-derived CDR1 and CDR2 are SGHTA and FQGNSA. CDR3 in DNA: TGTGCCAGCAAAAGCGGCTCTGGGGCCAACGTCCTGACTTTC. Encoded protein: CASKSGSGANVLTF.

This clone was detected only a few times. The junction and the germline gene differ at one end; a read error may be behind it. The V and J genes are TRBV7-7 and TRBJ1-1; 10 bases line up with TRBD1. The CDR3 has 14 amino acids. CDR1 is SSHAT and CDR2 is FNYEAQ in the germline V gene (reference sequence). CDR3 in amino acids: CASSLVTGGPEAFF. In DNA, the CDR3 is TGTGCTAGCAGCTTAGTGACAGGGGGCCCTGAAGCTTTCTTT.

There are a few counts of this clone. The chain uses TRBV30 and TRBJ1-4, with D possibly TRBD1 on 5 matching bases. V lost 4 bases to trimming and J lost 5 bases, with 8 bases between them. The germline V gene has CDR1 GTSNPN and CDR2 SVGIG (reference sequence). The CDR3 is 12 amino acids. The CDR3 DNA follows: TGTGCCTGGACGGGGGGGAATGAAAAACTGTTTTTT. Protein: CAWTGGNEKLFF.

The genes are TRBV7-3 and TRBJ1-1; 8 bases match TRBD1. The CDR3 extends over 15 amino acids. V lost 4 bases to trimming and J lost 1 base; unmatched junction nucleotides: 5. Germline V lookup: CDR1 SGHTA, CDR2 FQGTGA. The CDR3 sequence is CASSSQGQANTEAFF. For the CDR3, the DNA is TGTGCCAGCAGCTCCCAGGGACAGGCGAACACTGAAGCTTTCTTT.

Only a few counts were recorded for this clone. The rearrangement links TRBV25-1 to TRBJ2-5, with 11 bases that match TRBD2. The CDR3 consists of 15 residues. CDR1 is MGHDK, CDR2 SYGVNS, per germline. Trimming removed 6 bases from V and 1 base from J; junction bases left unmatched: 4. The CDR3 DNA reads TGTGCCAGCAGCGAGACTAGCGGGGCCCAAGAGACCCAGTACTTC. Residues: CASSETSGAQETQYF. Complete variable domain (other parts from reference TRBV25-1 and TRBJ2-5): EADIYQTPRYLVIGTGKKITLECSQTMGHDKMYWYQQDPGMELHLIHYSYGVNSTEKGDLSSESTVSRIRTEHFPLTLESARPSHTSQYLCASSETSGAQETQYFGPGTRLLVL.

The chain uses TRBV4-1 and TRBJ2-5, with 8 bases fitting TRBD1. The CDR3 spans 16 residues. J was trimmed by 4 bases and V by 0 bases; bases with no gene match: 7. In germline, CDR1 is MGHRA, CDR2 YSYEKL. The DNA of the CDR3 is TGCGCCAGCAGCCAAGATGCACAGGGGGTTTTAGAGACCCAGTACTTC. Protein sequence: CASSQDAQGVLETQYF.

The chain is built from TRBV14 and TRBJ2-3; a weak D match, TRBD2 (6 bases). Trimming took off 3 bases at V and 4 bases at J, with 11 bases between the two ends. Germline V gives CDR1 SGHDN, CDR2 FVKESK. The CDR3 length is 14 residues. This chain's CDR3 is CASSQWEEADTQYF. The CDR3 region has the DNA TGTGCCAGCAGCCAGTGGGAGGAAGCAGATACGCAGTATTTT.

The CDR3 coding sequence is TGTGCCAGCAGCGCCCTCAGGGACACAGAGACCCAGTACTTC. It codes for CASSALRDTETQYF. J is TRBJ2-5 and V is TRBV7-9, with a possible D match to TRBD1 (6 bases). The CDR3 consists of 14 residues. V was trimmed by 5 bases and J by 4 bases, leaving 14 bases between them. Germline V gene data show CDR1 as SEHNR and CDR2 as FQNEAQ (reference sequence).

The chain carries TRBV4-3 and TRBJ2-1, with D unresolved. The germline CDR1 and CDR2 sequences are LGHNA and YSLEER. This CDR3 has 14 amino acids. V lost 6 bases and J 8 bases, leaving 17 bases between the germline ends. CDR3 bases: TGCGCCAGCAGTCTGCAGGCTCAAAACGATGAGCAGTTCTTC. Its protein is CASSLQAQNDEQFF.

This clone was seen more than once but under ten times. V gene TRBV28 combines with J gene TRBJ2-5; TRBD1 matches at 10 bases. V lost 6 bases and J lost 6; bases outside the gene matches: 4. Germline V CDR1 and CDR2: MDHEN, SYDVKM. The CDR3 sequence is 13 residues long. CDR3 DNA sequence: TGTGCCAGCAGGACAGGGGGCGCGAAGACCCAGTACTTC. It translates to CASRTGGAKTQYF.

The J gene is TRBJ2-3, the V gene TRBV6-6; 8 bases fit TRBD1. The CDR3 spans 14 residues. V trimming: 11 bases; J trimming: 1 base; junction bases outside the gene matches: 8. Germline CDR1 and CDR2: MNHNY and SVGAGI (reference sequence). The DNA of the CDR3 is TGTGCCGCAGGACAGGGAATAGGCACAGATACGCAGTATTTT. It specifies CAAGQGIGTDTQYF.